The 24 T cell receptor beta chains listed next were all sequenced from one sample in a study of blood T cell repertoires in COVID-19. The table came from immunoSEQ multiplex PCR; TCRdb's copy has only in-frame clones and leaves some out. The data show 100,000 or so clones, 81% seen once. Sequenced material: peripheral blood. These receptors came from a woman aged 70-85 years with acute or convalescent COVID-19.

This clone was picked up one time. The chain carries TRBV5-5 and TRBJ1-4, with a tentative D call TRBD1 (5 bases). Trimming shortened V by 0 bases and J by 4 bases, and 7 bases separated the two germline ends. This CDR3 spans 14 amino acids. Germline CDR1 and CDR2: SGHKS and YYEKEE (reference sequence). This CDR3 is CASSLETVNEKLFF. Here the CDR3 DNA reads TGTGCCAGCAGCTTGGAGACAGTTAATGAAAAACTGTTTTTT.

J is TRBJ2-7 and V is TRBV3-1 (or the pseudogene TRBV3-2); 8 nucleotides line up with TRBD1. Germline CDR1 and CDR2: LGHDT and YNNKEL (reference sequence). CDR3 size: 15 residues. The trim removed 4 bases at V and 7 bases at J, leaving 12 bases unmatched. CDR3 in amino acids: CASSPWEDRDGEQYF. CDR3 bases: TGTGCCAGCAGCCCCTGGGAGGACAGGGATGGGGAGCAGTACTTC.

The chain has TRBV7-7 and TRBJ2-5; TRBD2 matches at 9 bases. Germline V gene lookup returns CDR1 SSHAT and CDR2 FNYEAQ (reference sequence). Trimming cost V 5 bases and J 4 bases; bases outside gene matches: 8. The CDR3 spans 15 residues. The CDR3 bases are TGTGCCAGCAGCCCGAGCGGGGGGAATGGAGAGACCCAGTACTTC. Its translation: CASSPSGGNGETQYF.

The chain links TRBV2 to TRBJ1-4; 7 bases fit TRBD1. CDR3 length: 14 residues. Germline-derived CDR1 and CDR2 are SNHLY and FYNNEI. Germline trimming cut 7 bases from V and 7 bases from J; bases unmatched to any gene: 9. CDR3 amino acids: CASTLQGIGEKLFF. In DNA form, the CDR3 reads TGTGCCAGCACCCTACAGGGGATTGGTGAAAAACTGTTTTTT.

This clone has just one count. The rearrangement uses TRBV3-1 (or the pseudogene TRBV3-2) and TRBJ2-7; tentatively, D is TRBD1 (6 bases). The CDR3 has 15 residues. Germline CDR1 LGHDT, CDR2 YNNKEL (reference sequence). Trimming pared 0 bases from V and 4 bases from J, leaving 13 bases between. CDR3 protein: CASSQENRVTYEQYF. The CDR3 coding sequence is TGTGCCAGCAGCCAAGAGAACAGGGTTACGTACGAGCAGTACTTC.

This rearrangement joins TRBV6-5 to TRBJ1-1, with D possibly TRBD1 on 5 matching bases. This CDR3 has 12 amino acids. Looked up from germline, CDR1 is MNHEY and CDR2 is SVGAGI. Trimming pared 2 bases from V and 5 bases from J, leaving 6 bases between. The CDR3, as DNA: TGTGCCAGCAGTTACGGGGCAACTGAAGCTTTCTTT. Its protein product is CASSYGATEAFF.

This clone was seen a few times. The CDR3 nucleotides read TGTGCCAGCAGTTACTCCGGCTGGGGACTAGCGGGAGAGGTGGGCACCGGGGAGCTGTTTTTT. Translated: CASSYSGWGLAGEVGTGELFF. This chain connects TRBV6-2 or TRBV6-3 to TRBJ2-2, with TRBD2 matching over 14 bases. The germline CDR1 and CDR2 sequences are MNHEY and SVGEGT. Trimming took 0 bases from V and 4 from J; bases not matched to a gene: 13. The CDR3 has 21 residues.

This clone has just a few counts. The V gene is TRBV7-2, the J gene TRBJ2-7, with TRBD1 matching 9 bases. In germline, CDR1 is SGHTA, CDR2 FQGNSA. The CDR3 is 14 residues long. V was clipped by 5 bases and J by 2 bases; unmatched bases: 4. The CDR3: CASSRDRVTYEQYF. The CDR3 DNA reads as TGTGCCAGCAGCCGGGACAGGGTTACCTACGAGCAGTACTTC.

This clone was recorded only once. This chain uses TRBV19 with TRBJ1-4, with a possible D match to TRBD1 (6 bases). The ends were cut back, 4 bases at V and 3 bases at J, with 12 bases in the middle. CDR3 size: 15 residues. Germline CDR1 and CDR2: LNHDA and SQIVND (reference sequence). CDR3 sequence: CASSTPTGSNEKLFF. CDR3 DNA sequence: TGTGCCAGTAGTACGCCGACAGGCTCTAATGAAAAACTGTTTTTT.

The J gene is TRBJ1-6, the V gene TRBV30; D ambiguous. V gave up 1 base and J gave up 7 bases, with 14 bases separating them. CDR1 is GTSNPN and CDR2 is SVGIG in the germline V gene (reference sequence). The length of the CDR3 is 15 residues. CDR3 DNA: TGTGCCTGGAGTGGGGGAGCATTAGGAAATTCACCCCTCCACTTT. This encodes CAWSGGALGNSPLHF.

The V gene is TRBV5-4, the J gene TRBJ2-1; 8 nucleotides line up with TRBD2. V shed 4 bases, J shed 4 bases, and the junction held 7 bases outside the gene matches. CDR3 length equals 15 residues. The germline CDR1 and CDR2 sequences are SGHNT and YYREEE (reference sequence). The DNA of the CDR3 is TGTGCCAGCAGCCTCAGCGGGAGAGTTTACAATGAGCAGTTCTTC. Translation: CASSLSGRVYNEQFF.

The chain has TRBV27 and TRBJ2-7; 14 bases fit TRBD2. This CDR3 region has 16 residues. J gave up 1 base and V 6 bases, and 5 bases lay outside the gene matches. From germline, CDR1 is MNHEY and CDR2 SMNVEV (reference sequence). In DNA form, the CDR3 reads TGTGCCAGCAGCGGGACTAGCGGGAGAATTTCCTACGAGCAGTACTTC. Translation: CASSGTSGRISYEQYF.

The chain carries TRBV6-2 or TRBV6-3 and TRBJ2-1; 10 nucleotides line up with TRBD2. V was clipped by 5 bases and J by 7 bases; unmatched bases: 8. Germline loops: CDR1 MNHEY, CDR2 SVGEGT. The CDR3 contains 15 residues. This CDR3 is CASSLAGAGFNEQFF. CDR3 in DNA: TGTGCCAGCAGTCTAGCGGGAGCAGGGTTTAATGAGCAGTTCTTC.

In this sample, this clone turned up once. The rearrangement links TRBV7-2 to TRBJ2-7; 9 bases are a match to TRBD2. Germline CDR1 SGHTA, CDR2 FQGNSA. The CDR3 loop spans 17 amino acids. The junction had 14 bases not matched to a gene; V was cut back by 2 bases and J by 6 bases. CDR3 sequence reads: CASSLRTLVSGSGEQYF. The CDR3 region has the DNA TGTGCCAGCAGCTTAAGAACCCTGGTTAGCGGGAGTGGCGAGCAGTACTTC.

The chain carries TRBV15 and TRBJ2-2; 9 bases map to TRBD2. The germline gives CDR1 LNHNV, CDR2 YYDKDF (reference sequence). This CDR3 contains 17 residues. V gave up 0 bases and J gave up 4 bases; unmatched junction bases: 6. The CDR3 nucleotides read TGTGCCACCAGCAGAGATACCGTAGCGGGGGTCACCGGGGAGCTGTTTTTT. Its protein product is CATSRDTVAGVTGELFF.

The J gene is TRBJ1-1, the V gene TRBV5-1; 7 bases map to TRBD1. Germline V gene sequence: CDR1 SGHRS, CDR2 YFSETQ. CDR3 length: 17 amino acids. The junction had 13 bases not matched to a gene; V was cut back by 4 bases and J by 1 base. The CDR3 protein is CASSPVDRQGRNTEAFF. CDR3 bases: TGCGCCAGCAGCCCGGTAGACAGACAGGGCCGGAACACTGAAGCTTTCTTT.

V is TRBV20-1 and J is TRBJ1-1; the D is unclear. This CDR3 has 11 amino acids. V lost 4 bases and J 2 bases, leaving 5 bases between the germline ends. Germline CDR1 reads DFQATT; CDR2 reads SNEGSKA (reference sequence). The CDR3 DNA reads TGCAGTGCTATCGGTAACACTGAAGCTTTCTTT. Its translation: CSAIGNTEAFF.

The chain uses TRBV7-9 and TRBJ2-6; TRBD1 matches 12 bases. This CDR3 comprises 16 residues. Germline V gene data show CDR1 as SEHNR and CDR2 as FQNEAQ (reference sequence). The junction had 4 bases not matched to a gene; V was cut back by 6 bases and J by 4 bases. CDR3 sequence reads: CASRGQGANGANVLTF. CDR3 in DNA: TGTGCCAGCAGGGGACAGGGGGCGAACGGGGCCAACGTCCTGACTTTC.

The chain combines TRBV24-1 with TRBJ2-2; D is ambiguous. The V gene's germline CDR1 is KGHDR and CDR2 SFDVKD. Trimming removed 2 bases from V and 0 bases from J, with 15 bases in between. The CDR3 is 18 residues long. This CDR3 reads CATSDSRSPFANTGELFF. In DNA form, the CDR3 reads TGTGCCACCAGTGATTCCCGGAGCCCCTTCGCGAACACCGGGGAGCTGTTTTTT.

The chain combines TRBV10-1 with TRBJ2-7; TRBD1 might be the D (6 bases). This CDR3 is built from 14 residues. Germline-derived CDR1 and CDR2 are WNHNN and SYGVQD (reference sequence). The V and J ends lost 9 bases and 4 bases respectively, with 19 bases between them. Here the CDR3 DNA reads TGCGCCAGTAGACTCCGGGACAACCGGTACGAGCAGTACTTC. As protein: CASRLRDNRYEQYF.

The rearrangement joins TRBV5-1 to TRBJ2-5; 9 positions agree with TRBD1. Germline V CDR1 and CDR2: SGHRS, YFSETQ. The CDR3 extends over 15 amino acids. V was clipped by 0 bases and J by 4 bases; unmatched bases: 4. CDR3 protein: CASSLEGTGTETQYF. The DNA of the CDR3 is TGCGCCAGCAGCTTGGAAGGGACAGGGACAGAGACCCAGTACTTC.

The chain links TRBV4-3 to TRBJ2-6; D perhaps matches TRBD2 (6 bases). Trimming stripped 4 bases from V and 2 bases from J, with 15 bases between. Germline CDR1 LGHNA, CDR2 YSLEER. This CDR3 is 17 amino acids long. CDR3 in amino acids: CASSLTHGGTGANVLTF. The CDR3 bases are TGCGCCAGCAGCCTTACACACGGGGGTACTGGGGCCAACGTCCTGACTTTC.

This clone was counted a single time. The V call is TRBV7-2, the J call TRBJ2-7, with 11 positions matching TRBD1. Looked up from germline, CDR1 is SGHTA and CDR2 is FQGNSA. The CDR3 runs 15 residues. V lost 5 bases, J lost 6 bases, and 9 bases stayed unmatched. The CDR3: CASSLSGTGGIEQYF. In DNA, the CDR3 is TGTGCCAGCAGCCTCTCCGGGACAGGGGGAATCGAGCAGTACTTC.

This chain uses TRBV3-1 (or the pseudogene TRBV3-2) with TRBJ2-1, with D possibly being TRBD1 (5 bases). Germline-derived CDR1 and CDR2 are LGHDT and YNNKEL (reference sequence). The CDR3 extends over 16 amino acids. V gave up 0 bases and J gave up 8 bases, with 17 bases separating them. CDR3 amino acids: CASSQDQGTAQDEQFF. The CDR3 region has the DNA TGTGCCAGCAGCCAAGATCAGGGTACGGCTCAGGATGAGCAGTTCTTC.